The 9 T cell receptor beta chains reported below all come from one sample, sequenced in a study of T cell responses to AZD1222 COVID-19 vaccine. Some clones are missing from TCRdb's copy, which holds only in-frame ones; the method was immunoSEQ multiplex PCR. The table includes under 150,000 clones, over 85% detected once. The starting material was peripheral blood, obtained on day 0 of AZD1222 vaccination. The receptors were gathered from an adult in good health.

The chain uses TRBV27 and TRBJ2-4; no clear D gene. The length of the CDR3 is 16 residues. Trimming stripped 6 bases from V and 0 bases from J, with 15 bases between. Germline CDR1 is MNHEY and CDR2 is SMNVEV (reference sequence). CDR3 nucleotides: TGTGCCAGCAGGCCATGGCAGAGCTTAGCCAAAAACATTCAGTACTTC. Amino acid sequence: CASRPWQSLAKNIQYF.

This rearrangement joins TRBV24-1 to TRBJ2-2; weak D call: TRBD1 (5 bases). This CDR3 has 16 residues. The germline V gene encodes CDR1 KGHDR and CDR2 SFDVKD. Trimming took 3 bases from V and 3 from J, leaving 13 bases between them. Here the CDR3 DNA reads TGTGCCACCAGTGATCCCAGGGCCCAAGACACCGGGGAGCTGTTTTTT. It is translated as CATSDPRAQDTGELFF.

This rearrangement joins TRBV19 to TRBJ1-2; D unclear. CDR3 length equals 12 residues. V lost 6 bases, J lost 3 bases, and 8 bases lay in between. Germline lookup yields CDR1 LNHDA and CDR2 SQIVND (reference sequence). The CDR3 bases are TGTGCCAGTAGCATGCTCGACTATGGCTACACCTTC. Amino acid sequence: CASSMLDYGYTF.

This chain connects TRBV9 to TRBJ1-6; D gene unclear. The length of the CDR3 is 18 residues. CDR1 is SGDLS and CDR2 is YYNGEE in the germline V gene. V was pared by 0 bases and J by 4 bases, with 17 bases between. The CDR3 nucleotides are TGTGCCAGCAGCGTAGGGAAGACCCCCGGCGGATATAATTCACCCCTCCACTTT. The encoded protein is CASSVGKTPGGYNSPLHF.

This clone was counted a few times. Relative to the germline gene, one junction end is altered; a read error may explain this. This rearrangement joins TRBV19 to TRBJ2-6, with D unclear. Germline V CDR1 and CDR2: LNHDA, SQIVND (reference sequence). This CDR3 contains 13 residues. CDR3 in DNA: TGTGCCAGCAGTAGCTCTGGGGCCAACGTCCTGACTTTC. Translation gives CASSSSGANVLTF.

The CDR3 nucleotides are TGTGCTAGTGGGGACTCGACAGAAAGCTCCTACAATGAGCAGTTCTTC. Amino acid sequence: CASGDSTESSYNEQFF. The gene calls are TRBV12-5 and TRBJ2-1; D tentatively fits TRBD1 or TRBD2 (5 bases each). The CDR3 loop spans 16 amino acids. V gave up 6 bases and J gave up 0 bases, with 15 bases separating them. Germline loops: CDR1 LGHNT, CDR2 FRNRAP.

J is TRBJ1-1 and V is TRBV12-3 or TRBV12-4; D is possibly TRBD1 (6 bases). V gave up 5 bases and J gave up 10 bases, with 17 bases separating them. This CDR3 region has 13 residues. In DNA, the CDR3 is TGTGCCAGCAGTCCAGGGGTGGGGTGGGGAGCTTTCTTT. This encodes CASSPGVGWGAFF.

The gene calls are TRBV19 and TRBJ1-5, with 8 bases matching TRBD1. Germline CDR1 is LNHDA and CDR2 is SQIVND (reference sequence). Trimming took 3 bases from V and 3 from J; bases not matched to a gene: 4. The CDR3 totals 15 residues. CDR3 loop: CASSMGGQVNQPQHF. DNA of the CDR3: TGTGCCAGTAGTATGGGGGGACAGGTCAATCAGCCCCAGCATTTT.

The chain combines TRBV6-1 with TRBJ2-5, with D possibly TRBD2 on 7 matching bases. The length of the CDR3 is 14 residues. CDR1 is MNHNS, CDR2 SASEGT, per germline. V was clipped by 1 base and J by 4 bases, with 10 bases between them. CDR3: CASSEVGGPETQYF. The CDR3 nucleotides are TGTGCCAGCAGTGAAGTGGGGGGGCCAGAGACCCAGTACTTC.